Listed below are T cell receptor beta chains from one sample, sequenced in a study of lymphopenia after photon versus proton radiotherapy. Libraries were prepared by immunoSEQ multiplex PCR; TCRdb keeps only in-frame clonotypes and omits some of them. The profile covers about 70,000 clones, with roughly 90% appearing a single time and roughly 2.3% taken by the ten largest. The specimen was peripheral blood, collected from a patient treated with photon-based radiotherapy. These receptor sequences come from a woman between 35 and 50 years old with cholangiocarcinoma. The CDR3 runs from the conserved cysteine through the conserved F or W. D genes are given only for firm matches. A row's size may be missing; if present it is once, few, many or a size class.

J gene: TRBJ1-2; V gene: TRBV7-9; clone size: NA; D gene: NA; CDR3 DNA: TGTGCCAGCAGCTTATCAGAGGGTCCTCAAGGCTACACCTTC; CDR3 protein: CASSLSEGPQGYTF
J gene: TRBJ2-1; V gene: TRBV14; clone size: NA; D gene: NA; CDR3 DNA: TGTGCCAGCAGCCAAGGGACTCTTGAGCAGTTCTTC; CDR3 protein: CASSQGTLEQFF
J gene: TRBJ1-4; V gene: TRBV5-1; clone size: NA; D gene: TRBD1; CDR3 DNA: TGCGCCAGCAGCTTGGTCCCGGGACAGGGGGCTTCTAATGAAAAACTGTTTTTT; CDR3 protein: CASSLVPGQGASNEKLFF
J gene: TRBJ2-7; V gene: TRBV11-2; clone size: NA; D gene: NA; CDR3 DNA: TGTGCCAGCAGCCCCCCCAGGAGGGGGAGCTACTACGAGCAGTACTTC; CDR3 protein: CASSPPRRGSYYEQYF
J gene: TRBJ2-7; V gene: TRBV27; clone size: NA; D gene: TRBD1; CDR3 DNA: TGTGCCAGCAGTGCCGGGACAGGGGGCTACGAGCAGTACTTC; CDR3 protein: CASSAGTGGYEQYF
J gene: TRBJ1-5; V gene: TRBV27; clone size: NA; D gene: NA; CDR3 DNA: TGTGCCAGCAGTCTCTACAGTTCCCCTGGCCAGCCCCAGCATTTT; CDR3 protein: CASSLYSSPGQPQHF
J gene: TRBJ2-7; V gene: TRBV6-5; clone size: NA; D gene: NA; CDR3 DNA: TGTGCCAGCAGTTACTCGACAGTACTAACCTACGAGCAGTACTTC; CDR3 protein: CASSYSTVLTYEQYF
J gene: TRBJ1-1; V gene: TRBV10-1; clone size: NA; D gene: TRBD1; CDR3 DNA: TGCGCCAGCTTCATGGATGCTGGGACAGTCGGAGGGGTGCCGAGAAAAGCTTTCTTT; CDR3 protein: CASFMDAGTVGGVPRKAFF
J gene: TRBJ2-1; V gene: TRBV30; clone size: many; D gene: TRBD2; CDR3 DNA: TGTGCCTGGAGTGACCCCTTTGGACTAGCGAATGAGCAGTTCTTC; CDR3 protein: CAWSDPFGLANEQFF
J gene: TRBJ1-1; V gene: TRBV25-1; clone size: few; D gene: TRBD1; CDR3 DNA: TGTGCCAGCAGTGGTAAACAGGGGGCTTGGACTGAAGCTTTCTTT; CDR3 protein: CASSGKQGAWTEAFF
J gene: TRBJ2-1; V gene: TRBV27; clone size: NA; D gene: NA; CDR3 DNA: TGTGCCAGCAGTTCACTGGGGGCAAGCTCCTACAATGAGCAGTTCTTC; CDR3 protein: CASSSLGASSYNEQFF
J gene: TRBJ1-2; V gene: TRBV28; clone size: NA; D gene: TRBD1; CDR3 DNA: TGTGCCAGCAGCAGGGGACAGGGGCCACACTATGGCTACACCTTC; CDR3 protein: CASSRGQGPHYGYTF
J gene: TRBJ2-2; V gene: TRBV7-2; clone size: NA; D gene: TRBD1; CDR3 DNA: TGTGCCAGCAGCTTATCGGGACAGGGGGTCGGGGAGCTGTTTTTT; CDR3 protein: CASSLSGQGVGELFF
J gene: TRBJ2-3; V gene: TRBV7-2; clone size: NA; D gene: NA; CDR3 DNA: TGTGCCAGCAGCTCCCGAAGCGGCCCCACAGATACGCAGTATTTT; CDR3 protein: CASSSRSGPTDTQYF
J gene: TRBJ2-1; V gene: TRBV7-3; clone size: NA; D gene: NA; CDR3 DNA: TGTGCCAGCAGCCTCAGTCCCAACAATGAGCAGTTCTTC; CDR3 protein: CASSLSPNNEQFF
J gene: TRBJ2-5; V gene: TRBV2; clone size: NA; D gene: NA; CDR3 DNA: TGTGCCAGCAGTGAAGACGGGGGGCCAGAGACCCAGTACTTC; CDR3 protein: CASSEDGGPETQYF
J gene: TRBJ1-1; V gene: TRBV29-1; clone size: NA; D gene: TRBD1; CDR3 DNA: TGCAGCGTTTACGGACAGGGGGTTGAAGCTTTCTTT; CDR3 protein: CSVYGQGVEAFF
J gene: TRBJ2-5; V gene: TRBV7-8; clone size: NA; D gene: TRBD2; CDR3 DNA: TGTGCCAGCAGCTTAGAGCGGACTAGTTGGGTAGAAGAGACCCAGTACTTC; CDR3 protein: CASSLERTSWVEETQYF